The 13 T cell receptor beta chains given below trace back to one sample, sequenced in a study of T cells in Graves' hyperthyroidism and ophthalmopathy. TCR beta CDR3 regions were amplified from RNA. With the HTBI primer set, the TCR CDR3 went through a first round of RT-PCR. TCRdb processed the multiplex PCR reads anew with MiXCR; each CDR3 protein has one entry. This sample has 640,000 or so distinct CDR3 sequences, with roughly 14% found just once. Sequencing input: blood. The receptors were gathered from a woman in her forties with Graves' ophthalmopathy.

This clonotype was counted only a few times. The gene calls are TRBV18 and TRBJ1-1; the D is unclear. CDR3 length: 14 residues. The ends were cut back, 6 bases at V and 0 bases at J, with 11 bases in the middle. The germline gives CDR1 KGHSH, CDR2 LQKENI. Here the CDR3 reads CASSPPSVNTEAFF. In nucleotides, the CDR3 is TGTGCCAGCTCCCCCCCGAGCGTGAACACTGAAGCTTTCTTT.

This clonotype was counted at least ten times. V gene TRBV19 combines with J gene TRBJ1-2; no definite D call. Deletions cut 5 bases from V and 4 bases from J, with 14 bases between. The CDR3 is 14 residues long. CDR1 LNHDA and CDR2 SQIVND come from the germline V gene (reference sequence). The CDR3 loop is CASSYHRQSYGYTF. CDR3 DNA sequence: TGTGCCAGTAGTTATCACCGCCAGAGCTATGGCTACACCTTC.

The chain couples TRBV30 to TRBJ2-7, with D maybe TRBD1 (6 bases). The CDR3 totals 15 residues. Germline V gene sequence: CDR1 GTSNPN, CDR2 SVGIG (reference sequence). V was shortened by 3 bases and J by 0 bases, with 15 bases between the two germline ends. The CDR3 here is CAWSGRTGSSYEQYF. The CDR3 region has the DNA TGTGCCTGGAGCGGTCGAACAGGGAGCTCCTACGAGCAGTACTTC.

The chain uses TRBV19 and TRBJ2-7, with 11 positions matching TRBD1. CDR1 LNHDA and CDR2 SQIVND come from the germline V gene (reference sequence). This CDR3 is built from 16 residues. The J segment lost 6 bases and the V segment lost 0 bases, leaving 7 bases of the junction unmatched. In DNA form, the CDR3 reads TGTGCCAGTAGTATAGATATGCGGGACAGGGGGTGCGAGCAGTACTTC. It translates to CASSIDMRDRGCEQYF.

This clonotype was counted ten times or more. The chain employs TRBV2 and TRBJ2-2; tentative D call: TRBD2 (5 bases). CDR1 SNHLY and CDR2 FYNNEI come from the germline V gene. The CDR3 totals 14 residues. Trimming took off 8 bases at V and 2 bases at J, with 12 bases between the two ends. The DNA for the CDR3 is TGTGCCAGCTCGGCAGCGGTAAACACCGGGGAGCTGTTTTTT. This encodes CASSAAVNTGELFF.

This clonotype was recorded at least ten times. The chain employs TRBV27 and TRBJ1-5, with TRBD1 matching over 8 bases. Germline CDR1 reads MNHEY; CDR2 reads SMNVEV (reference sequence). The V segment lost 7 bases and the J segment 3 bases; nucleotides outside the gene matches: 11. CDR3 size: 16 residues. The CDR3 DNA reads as TGTGCCAGCACCCCCTTCAGGGGGCAGAACAATCAGCCCCAGCATTTT. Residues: CASTPFRGQNNQPQHF.

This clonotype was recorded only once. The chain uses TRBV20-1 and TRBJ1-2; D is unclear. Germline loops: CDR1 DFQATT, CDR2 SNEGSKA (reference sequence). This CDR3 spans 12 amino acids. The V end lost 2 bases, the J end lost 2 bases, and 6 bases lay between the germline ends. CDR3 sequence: CSARYGNYGYTF. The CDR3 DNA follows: TGCAGTGCTAGATACGGGAACTATGGCTACACCTTC.

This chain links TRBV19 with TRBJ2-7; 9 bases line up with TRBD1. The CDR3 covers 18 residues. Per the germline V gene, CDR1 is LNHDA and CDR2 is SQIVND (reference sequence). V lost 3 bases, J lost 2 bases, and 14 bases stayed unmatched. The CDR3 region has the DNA TGTGCCAGTAGTATTAACCAACCTTCACAGGGGGCCGCCTACGAGCAGTACTTC. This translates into CASSINQPSQGAAYEQYF.

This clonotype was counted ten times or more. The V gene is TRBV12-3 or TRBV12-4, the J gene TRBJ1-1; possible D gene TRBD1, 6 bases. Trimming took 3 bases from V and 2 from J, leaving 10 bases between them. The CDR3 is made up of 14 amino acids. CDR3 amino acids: CASSFGTINTEAFF. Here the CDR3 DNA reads TGTGCCAGCAGTTTCGGGACAATCAACACTGAAGCTTTCTTT.

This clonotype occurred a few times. The CDR3 reads CASSAAQGAGNTEAFF. The CDR3 DNA follows: TGTGCCAGCAGCGCAGCACAGGGGGCGGGGAACACTGAAGCTTTCTTT. The J gene is TRBJ1-1, the V gene TRBV28; TRBD1 agrees at 9 bases. Germline-derived CDR1 and CDR2 are MDHEN and SYDVKM. This CDR3 is 16 amino acids long. V trimming: 6 bases; J trimming: 1 base; junction bases outside the gene matches: 9.

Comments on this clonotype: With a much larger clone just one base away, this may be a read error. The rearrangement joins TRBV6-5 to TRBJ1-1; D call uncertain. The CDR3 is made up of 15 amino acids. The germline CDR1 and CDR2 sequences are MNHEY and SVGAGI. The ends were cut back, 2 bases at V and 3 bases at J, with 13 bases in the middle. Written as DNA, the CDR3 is TGTGCCAGCAGTTACGAGGAGGGCCCGGACACTGAAGCTTTCTTT. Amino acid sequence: CASSYEEGPDTEAFF.

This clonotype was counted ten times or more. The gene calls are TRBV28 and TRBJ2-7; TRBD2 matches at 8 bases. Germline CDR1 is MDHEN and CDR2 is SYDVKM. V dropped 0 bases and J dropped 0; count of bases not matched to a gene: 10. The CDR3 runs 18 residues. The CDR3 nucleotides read TGTGCCAGCAGTTTATGGGCTAGCGGGTTGCCTAGCTCCTACGAGCAGTACTTC. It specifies CASSLWASGLPSSYEQYF.

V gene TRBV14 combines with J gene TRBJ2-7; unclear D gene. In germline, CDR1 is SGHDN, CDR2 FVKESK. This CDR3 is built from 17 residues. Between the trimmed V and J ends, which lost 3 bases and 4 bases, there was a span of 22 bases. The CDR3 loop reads CASSHGGRYRLGYEQYF. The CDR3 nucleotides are TGTGCCAGCAGCCACGGTGGACGGTACCGTTTGGGGTACGAGCAGTACTTC.